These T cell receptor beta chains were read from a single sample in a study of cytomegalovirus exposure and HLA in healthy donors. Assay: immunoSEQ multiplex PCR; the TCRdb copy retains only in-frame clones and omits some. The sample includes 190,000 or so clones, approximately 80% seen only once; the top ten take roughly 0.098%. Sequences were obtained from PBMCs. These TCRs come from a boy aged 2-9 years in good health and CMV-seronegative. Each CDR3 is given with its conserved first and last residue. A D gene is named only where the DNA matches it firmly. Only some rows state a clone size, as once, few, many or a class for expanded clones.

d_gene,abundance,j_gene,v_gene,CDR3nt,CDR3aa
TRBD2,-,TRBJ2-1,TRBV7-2,TGTGCCAGCAGCTTAGAAGCGGGGTTGTACAATGAGCAGTTCTTC,CASSLEAGLYNEQFF
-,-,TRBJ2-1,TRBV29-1,TGCAGCGTTAATGGCAGGACACCACTCTACAATGAGCAGTTCTTC,CSVNGRTPLYNEQFF
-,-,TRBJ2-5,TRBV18,TGTGCCAGCTCACTCCGACTAGTACCCAAGGAGACCCAGTACTTC,CASSLRLVPKETQYF
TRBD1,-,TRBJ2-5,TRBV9,TGTGCCAGCAGCGTGGGGGACAGAGAAGAGACCCAGTACTTC,CASSVGDREETQYF
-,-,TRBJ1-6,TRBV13,TGTGCCAGCAGCTTAGGCGGGGGGCGAGGATATAATTCACCCCTCCACTTT,CASSLGGGRGYNSPLHF
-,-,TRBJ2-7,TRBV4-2,TGTGCCAGCAGCCAGGCTACGGGATTGTCCTACGAGCAGTACTTC,CASSQATGLSYEQYF
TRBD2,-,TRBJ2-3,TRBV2,TGTGCCAGCAGCCCTTTAGCGGGGGCTTCGCCCTTAAGCACAGATACGCAGTATTTT,CASSPLAGASPLSTDTQYF
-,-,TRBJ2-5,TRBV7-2,TGTGCCAGCAGCTTATATGTAAGCGTACAAGAGACCCAGTACTTC,CASSLYVSVQETQYF
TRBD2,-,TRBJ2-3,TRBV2,TGTGCCAGCAGAAGACTAGCGGGAGACACAGATACGCAGTATTTT,CASRRLAGDTDTQYF
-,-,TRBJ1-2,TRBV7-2,TGTGCCAGCAGCTTAGGGGGCGTAGGGGAGGGCTATGGCTACACCTTC,CASSLGGVGEGYGYTF
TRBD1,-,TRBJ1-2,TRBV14,TGTGCCAGCAGCCAAGATGAGGGGGCAGGGAACTATGGCTACACCTTC,CASSQDEGAGNYGYTF
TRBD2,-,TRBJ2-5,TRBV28,TGTGCCAGCAGTTCCCGAGCCCTGTGGGGGGGAGAGACCCAGTACTTC,CASSSRALWGGETQYF
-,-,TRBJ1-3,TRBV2,TGTGCCAGCAATACGGAAAGACTGTTCTCTGGAAACACCATATATTTT,CASNTERLFSGNTIYF
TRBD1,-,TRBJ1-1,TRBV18,TGTGCCAGCTCACCGAGGGGACAGGGTAGGAACACTGAAGCTTTCTTT,CASSPRGQGRNTEAFF
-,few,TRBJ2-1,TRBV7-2,TGTGCCAGCAGCTTAGCGGTCGGGGTCGACTACAATGAGCAGTTCTTC,CASSLAVGVDYNEQFF
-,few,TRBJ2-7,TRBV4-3,TGCGCCAGCAGCCAAGATTTGGCCCCCTACGAGCAGTACTTC,CASSQDLAPYEQYF
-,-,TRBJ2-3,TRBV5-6,TGTGCCAGCAGTTGGACAACTTACAGCACAGATACGCAGTATTTT,CASSWTTYSTDTQYF
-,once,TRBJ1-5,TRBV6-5,TGTGCCACAAATGACGGGACTCCATATCAGCCCCAGCATTTT,CATNDGTPYQPQHF
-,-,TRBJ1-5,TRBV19,TGTGCCAGTAGTATAAGCCCCAGGAATAGCAATCAGCCCCAGCATTTT,CASSISPRNSNQPQHF
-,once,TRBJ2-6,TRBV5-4,TGTGCCAGCAGCTTGGGGGCTGCAAGCTCTGGGGCCAACGTCCTGACTTTC,CASSLGAASSGANVLTF
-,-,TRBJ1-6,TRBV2,TGTGCCAGCAGCGCCGGGGGGGCCCTCCACTTT,CASSAGGALHF
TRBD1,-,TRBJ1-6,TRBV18,TGTGCCAGCTCTCCAGGGGGACAGGGGGTCGATTCACCCCTCCACTTT,CASSPGGQGVDSPLHF
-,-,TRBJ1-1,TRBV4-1,TGCGCCAGCAGCCACGGCGGGGGGGACGACACTGAAGCTTTCTTT,CASSHGGGDDTEAFF
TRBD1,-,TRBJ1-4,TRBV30,TGTGCCTGGAGTGTATCAGGGACAGGGGTCGAAAAACTGTTTTTT,CAWSVSGTGVEKLFF
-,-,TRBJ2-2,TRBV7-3,TGTGCCAGCAGGAATCCAGGGGAGAGGGAGCTGTTTTTT,CASRNPGERELFF
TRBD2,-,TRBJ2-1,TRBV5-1,TGCGCCAGCAGCTGGGGGACTAGCGGGGACTACAATGAGCAGTTCTTC,CASSWGTSGDYNEQFF
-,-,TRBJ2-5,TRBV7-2,TGTGCCAGCAGCTCCCGAAGGGGGGGGGAGACCCAGTACTTC,CASSSRRGGETQYF
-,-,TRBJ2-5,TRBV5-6,TGTGCCAGCAGCTTGGCAGCGTTACAAGAGACCCAGTACTTC,CASSLAALQETQYF
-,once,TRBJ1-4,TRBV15,TGTGCCACCAGCAGGGCCCGGGACACCGGTGAAAAACTGTTTTTT,CATSRARDTGEKLFF
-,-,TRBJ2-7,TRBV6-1,TGTGCCACCAAAATGGGCTTAAGCTCCTACGAGCAGTACTTC,CATKMGLSSYEQYF
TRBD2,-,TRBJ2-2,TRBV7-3,TGTGCCAGCAGCTTGATCGCTTTTAGCGGGGGAACGGCCGGGGAGCTGTTTTTT,CASSLIAFSGGTAGELFF
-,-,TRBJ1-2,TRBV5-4,TGTGCCAGCAGCTATGCCGGGGGGTGGGGCTACACCTTC,CASSYAGGWGYTF
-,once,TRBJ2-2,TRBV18,TGTGCCAGCTCCCCGGTGGGCCCCGGGGAGCTGTTTTTT,CASSPVGPGELFF
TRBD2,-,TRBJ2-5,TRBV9,TGTGCCAGCAGCCCTTCAGCGGGGGGGGTATACCAAGAGACCCAGTACTTC,CASSPSAGGVYQETQYF
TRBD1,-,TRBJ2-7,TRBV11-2,TGTGCCAGCAGCTTAGAAGGTGACAGGGATGTGAAGCAGTACTTC,CASSLEGDRDVKQYF
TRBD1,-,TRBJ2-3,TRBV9,TGTGCCAGCAGCGCCCGGGACAGCAGCACAGATACGCAGTATTTT,CASSARDSSTDTQYF
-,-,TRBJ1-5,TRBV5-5,TGTGCCAGCAGCTTGATGGGAGGTGGGACCGAGCCCCAGCATTTT,CASSLMGGGTEPQHF
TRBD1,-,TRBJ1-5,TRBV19,TGTGCCAGTAGTATGGACAGGGGCCCCAATCAGCCCCAGCATTTT,CASSMDRGPNQPQHF
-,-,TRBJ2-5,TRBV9,TGTGCCAGCAGCGGAATCAACATACAAGAGACCCAGTACTTC,CASSGINIQETQYF
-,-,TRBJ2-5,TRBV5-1,TGCGCCAGCAGCATTCTGACTAACCAAGAGACCCAGTACTTC,CASSILTNQETQYF
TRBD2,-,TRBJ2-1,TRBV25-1,TGTGCCAGCAGCCTAGCGGGGGACCACAATGAGCAGTTCTTC,CASSLAGDHNEQFF
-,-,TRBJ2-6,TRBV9,TGTGCCAGCAGCACCACAGGGACGAGGGGGGCCAACGTCCTGACTTTC,CASSTTGTRGANVLTF
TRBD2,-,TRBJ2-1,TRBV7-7,TGTGCTAGCAGTCCTAGCGGGGGGCCCTACAATGAGCAGTTCTTC,CASSPSGGPYNEQFF
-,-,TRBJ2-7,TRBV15,TGTGCCACCAGCCCTGGGGCAGCCTCCTACGAGCAGTACTTC,CATSPGAASYEQYF
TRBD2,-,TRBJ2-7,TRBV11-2,TGTGCCAGCACCCCCTCCGTAGCGGGGGGTTACGAGCAGTACTTC,CASTPSVAGGYEQYF
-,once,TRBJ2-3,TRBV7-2,TGTGCCAGCAGCTTAGCCGGGGGGCTGATGGTCACAGATACGCAGTATTTT,CASSLAGGLMVTDTQYF
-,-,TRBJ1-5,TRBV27,TGTGCCAGCAGTTCGAGCGGGGGTAGCAATCAGCCCCAGCATTTT,CASSSSGGSNQPQHF
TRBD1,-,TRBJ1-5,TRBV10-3,TGTGCCACCGGGACAGGGACGTTTTATAGCAATCAGCCCCAGCATTTT,CATGTGTFYSNQPQHF
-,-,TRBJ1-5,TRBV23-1,TGCGCCAGCAGTCCCCAGGCCAATCAGCCCCAGCATTTT,CASSPQANQPQHF
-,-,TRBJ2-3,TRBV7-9,TGTGCCAGCAGCAACGCGGTGGATACGCAGTATTTT,CASSNAVDTQYF
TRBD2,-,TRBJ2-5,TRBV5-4,TGTGCCAGCAGCGCCCCGACTAGCGGGGGTTGGGAGACCCAGTACTTC,CASSAPTSGGWETQYF
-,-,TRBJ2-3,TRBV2,TGTGCCAGCAGTGCGGACTCTCATACGCAGTATTTT,CASSADSHTQYF
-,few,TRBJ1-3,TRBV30,TGTGCCTGGAGGGGTCGACTTGGAAACACCATATATTTT,CAWRGRLGNTIYF
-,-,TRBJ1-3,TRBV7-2,TGTGCCAGCAGCCAACTGGGGGGGGCCACTGGAAACACCATATATTTT,CASSQLGGATGNTIYF